What follows are 17 T cell receptor beta chains derived from one specimen sequenced in a study of blood T cell repertoires in COVID-19. Using immunoSEQ multiplex PCR, the repertoire was profiled, and TCRdb retains in-frame clones only, with some absent. This sample yields roughly 99,000 clones, of which about four fifths are seen a single time; 4.2% belongs to the top ten. Input material: peripheral blood. The receptors were gathered from a human donor in a cohort sampled during active COVID-19.

V gene TRBV24-1 combines with J gene TRBJ1-3; D gene uncertain. The CDR3 spans 12 residues. V dropped 11 bases and J dropped 8 bases, with 15 bases sitting between them. Germline V gene sequence: CDR1 KGHDR, CDR2 SFDVKD. The CDR3: CAIQRGRHTIYF. The CDR3 DNA follows: TGTGCCATCCAACGAGGAAGGCACACCATATATTTT.

This clone showed up just a few times. The CDR3 DNA is TGCAGCGGATCAACCGGGACAGCGAACACCGGGGAGCTGTTTTTT. Protein product: CSGSTGTANTGELFF. The chain is built from TRBV29-1 and TRBJ2-2; 7 nucleotides line up with TRBD1. Germline CDR1 is SQVTM and CDR2 is ANQGSEA. The CDR3 length is 15 residues. After removal of 7 bases from V and 0 bases from J, the junction contained 8 bases not matched to a gene.

The CDR3 nucleotides are TGTGCCAGCAGCTTAATAGCGGGGGCCTACAATGAGCAGTTCTTC. Amino acid sequence: CASSLIAGAYNEQFF. This chain connects TRBV7-2 to TRBJ2-1, with 9 nucleotides matching TRBD2. This CDR3 contains 15 residues. The germline V gene has CDR1 SGHTA and CDR2 FQGNSA. The trim removed 2 bases at V and 2 bases at J, leaving 1 base unmatched. Variable domain in full (rest from reference TRBV7-2 and TRBJ2-1): GAGVSQSPSNKVTEKGKDVELRCDPISGHTALYWYRQSLGQGLEFLIYFQGNSAPDKSGLPSDRFSAERTGGSVSTLTIQRTQQEDSAVYLCASSLIAGAYNEQFFGPGTRLTVL.

This chain uses TRBV18 with TRBJ2-6; 7 bases are shared with TRBD1. The CDR3 spans 15 residues. Germline CDR1 reads KGHSH; CDR2 reads LQKENI. Trimming took 6 bases from V and 2 from J; bases not matched to a gene: 4. The CDR3 bases are TGTGCCAGCTCGCTCGGGACAGCTGGGGCCAACGTCCTGACTTTC. The encoded protein is CASSLGTAGANVLTF.

V and J are TRBV3-1 (or the pseudogene TRBV3-2) and TRBJ2-7; 12 bases align to TRBD2. V lost 1 base to trimming and J lost 7 bases; unmatched junction nucleotides: 5. This CDR3 is 15 amino acids long. Germline V CDR1 and CDR2: LGHDT, YNNKEL (reference sequence). The CDR3 nucleotides are TGTGCCAGCAGCCAAGGAACACTAGCGGGAGGTGAGCAGTACTTC. Amino acids: CASSQGTLAGGEQYF.

J is TRBJ1-6 and V is TRBV3-1 (or the pseudogene TRBV3-2); D gene uncertain. The germline CDR1 and CDR2 sequences are LGHDT and YNNKEL (reference sequence). Trimming took off 1 base at V and 7 bases at J, with 5 bases between the two ends. CDR3 size: 13 residues. CDR3 nucleotides: TGTGCCAGCAGCCAAGTCCCGAATTCACCCCTCCACTTT. Amino acids: CASSQVPNSPLHF.

The table lists this clone with a count of one. J is TRBJ2-1 and V is TRBV27; 11 nucleotides match TRBD2. Germline V lookup: CDR1 MNHEY, CDR2 SMNVEV (reference sequence). Trimming at V came to 7 bases and at J to 9 bases, leaving 5 bases not matched to a gene. The CDR3 runs to 13 residues. The CDR3 region is CASTTSGRREQFF. In DNA form, the CDR3 reads TGTGCCAGCACCACTAGCGGGAGACGTGAGCAGTTCTTC.

The CDR3 region has the DNA TGCGCCAGCAGCTCGGAGGTGACAGCGGGAGTCCACGAGCAGTACTTC. Encoded protein: CASSSEVTAGVHEQYF. The chain is built from TRBV5-1 and TRBJ2-7, with 8 positions matching TRBD2. After removal of 3 bases from V and 5 bases from J, the junction contained 13 bases not matched to a gene. There are 16 residues in the CDR3. Germline CDR1 is SGHRS and CDR2 is YFSETQ.

This chain links TRBV12-3 or TRBV12-4 with TRBJ1-4; D is uncertain. The V end was cut by 0 bases, the J end by 8 bases, with 7 bases between. This CDR3 spans 13 amino acids. Written as DNA, the CDR3 is TGTGCCAGCAGTTTAGCGGCGGGGGAAAAACTGTTTTTT. Translated: CASSLAAGEKLFF.

This clone has ten or more counts. Other DNA sequences in this specimen translate into the identical CDR3. The rearrangement links TRBV14 to TRBJ1-2, with 8 bases matching TRBD1. With 4 bases clipped from V and 2 bases from J, the junction kept 6 bases outside the gene matches. CDR1 and CDR2 from the germline V gene are SGHDN and FVKESK. This CDR3 spans 15 amino acids. The CDR3 is CASSLRQGWNYGYTF. The CDR3, as DNA: TGTGCCAGCAGCCTAAGACAGGGGTGGAACTATGGCTACACCTTC. The full variable domain, in which reference TRBV14 and TRBJ1-2 provide the parts outside the CDR3, is EAGVTQFPSHSVIEKGQTVTLRCDPISGHDNLYWYRRVMGKEIKFLLHFVKESKQDESGMPNNRFLAERTGGTYSTLKVQPAELEDSGVYFCASSLRQGWNYGYTFGSGTRLTVV.

This clone was seen more than once but under ten times. The V and J genes are TRBV19 and TRBJ1-5, with D maybe TRBD1 (5 bases). The CDR3 runs to 15 residues. The V and J ends lost 7 bases and 1 base respectively, with 14 bases between them. The germline V gene encodes CDR1 LNHDA and CDR2 SQIVND (reference sequence). The CDR3 nucleotides are TGTGCCAGTACAGAGAAGGGGTTGAGCAATCAGCCCCAGCATTTT. This codes for CASTEKGLSNQPQHF.

The rearrangement joins TRBV14 to TRBJ2-5; 7 bases agree with TRBD1. Germline-derived CDR1 and CDR2 are SGHDN and FVKESK. J was trimmed by 6 bases and V by 3 bases; bases with no gene match: 10. CDR3 size: 15 residues. CDR3 nucleotides: TGTGCCAGCAGCCACCCCGGGACAGATAAGAAGACCCAGTACTTC. Translated, it gives CASSHPGTDKKTQYF.

The J gene is TRBJ2-1, the V gene TRBV7-2; 10 bases map to TRBD1. Unmatched junction bases numbered 15, after V lost 4 bases and J lost 3 bases. CDR1 is SGHTA, CDR2 FQGNSA, per germline. The CDR3 sequence is 19 residues long. The CDR3 spells CASSSPRSPGTGDYNEQFF. CDR3 bases: TGTGCCAGCAGCTCCCCCCGCTCGCCCGGGACAGGGGACTACAATGAGCAGTTCTTC.

This clone is a singleton in its sample. The V gene is TRBV28, the J gene TRBJ1-2; D gene unclear. This CDR3 has 14 amino acids. From germline, CDR1 is MDHEN and CDR2 SYDVKM. V lost 6 bases and J lost 4, with 15 bases in between. This chain's CDR3 is CASRAPGTFYGYTF. CDR3 DNA: TGTGCCAGCAGGGCCCCGGGAACCTTCTATGGCTACACCTTC.

The gene calls are TRBV6-5 and TRBJ2-7; 8 nucleotides agree with TRBD1. Looked up from germline, CDR1 is MNHEY and CDR2 is SVGAGI. V lost 7 bases, J lost 0 bases, and 5 bases stayed unmatched. The CDR3 has 14 residues. CDR3 loop: CASTRDRSSYEQYV. For the CDR3, the DNA is TGTGCCAGCACCCGGGACAGGAGCTCCTACGAGCAGTACGTC.

V gene TRBV5-1 combines with J gene TRBJ1-1, with D unresolved. The CDR3 has 14 amino acids. In germline, CDR1 is SGHRS, CDR2 YFSETQ. V was clipped by 0 bases and J by 5 bases, with 11 bases between them. This CDR3 reads CASSLAPTETEAFF. The CDR3 DNA reads TGCGCCAGCAGCTTGGCCCCCACAGAAACTGAAGCTTTCTTT.

The chain carries TRBV19 and TRBJ2-6; 7 positions agree with TRBD1. The CDR3 covers 15 residues. Trimming removed 7 bases from V and 4 bases from J; junction bases left unmatched: 7. Germline CDR1 LNHDA, CDR2 SQIVND (reference sequence). CDR3 coding DNA: TGTGCCAGTAATCTACAGGGGTCAGGGGCCAACGTCCTGACTTTC. Translation: CASNLQGSGANVLTF.